What follows describes a single T cell receptor beta chain. Trimming pared 6 bases from V and 9 bases from J, leaving 11 bases between. Germline V gives CDR1 ENHRY, CDR2 SYGVKD. The CDR3 spans 11 residues. The sample originates from a study of blood T cell repertoires in COVID-19. Method: immunoSEQ multiplex PCR; TCRdb's copy keeps in-frame clones and lacks some. There are 200,000 to 250,000 clones in the sample; 85% to 90% occur only once, and about 3.5% lies in the top ten. The sequencing input was PBMCs or T cells enriched from blood (not recorded which). This chain joins TRBV10-3 and TRBJ1-1; weak D call: TRBD1 (6 bases). This TCR was sampled from a woman aged 18-29 years in a cohort exposed to, infected with or recovered from COVID-19 (not recorded which). CDR3 in amino acids: CAIRGGRQAFF. As DNA, the CDR3 is TGTGCCATCAGGGGGGGGCGGCAAGCTTTCTTT.